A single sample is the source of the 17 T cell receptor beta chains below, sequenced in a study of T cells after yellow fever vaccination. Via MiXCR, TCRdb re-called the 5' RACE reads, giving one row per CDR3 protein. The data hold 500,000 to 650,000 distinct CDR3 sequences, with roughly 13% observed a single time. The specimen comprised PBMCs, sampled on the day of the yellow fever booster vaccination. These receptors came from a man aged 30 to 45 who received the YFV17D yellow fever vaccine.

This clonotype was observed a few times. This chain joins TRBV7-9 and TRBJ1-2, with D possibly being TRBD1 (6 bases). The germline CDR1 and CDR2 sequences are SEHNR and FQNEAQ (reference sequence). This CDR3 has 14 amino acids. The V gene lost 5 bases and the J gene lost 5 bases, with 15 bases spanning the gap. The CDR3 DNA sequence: TGTGCCAGCAGCCAAGGGGGGCAATGGTATGGCTACACCTTC. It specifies CASSQGGQWYGYTF. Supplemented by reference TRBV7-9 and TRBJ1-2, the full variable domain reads DTGVSQNPRHKITKRGQNVTFRCDPISEHNRLYWYRQTLGQGPEFLTYFQNEAQLEKSRLLSDRFSAERPKGSFSTLEIQRTEQGDSAMYLCASSQGGQWYGYTFGSGTRLTVV.

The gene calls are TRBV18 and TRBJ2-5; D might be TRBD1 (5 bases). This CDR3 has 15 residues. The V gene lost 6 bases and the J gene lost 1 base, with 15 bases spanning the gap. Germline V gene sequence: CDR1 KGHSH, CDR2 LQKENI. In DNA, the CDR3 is TGTGCCAGCTCCAACCAACAGGCCATCCAAGAGACCCAGTACTTC. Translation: CASSNQQAIQETQYF.

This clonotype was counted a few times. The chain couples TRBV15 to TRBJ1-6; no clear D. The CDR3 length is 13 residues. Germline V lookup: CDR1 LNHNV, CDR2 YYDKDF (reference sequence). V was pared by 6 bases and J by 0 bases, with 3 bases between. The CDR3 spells CATRSSYNSPLHF. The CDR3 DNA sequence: TGTGCCACCAGAAGCTCCTATAATTCACCCCTCCACTTT.

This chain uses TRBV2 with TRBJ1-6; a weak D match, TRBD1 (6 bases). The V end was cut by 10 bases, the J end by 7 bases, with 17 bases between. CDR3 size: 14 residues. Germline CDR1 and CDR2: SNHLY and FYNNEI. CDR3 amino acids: CATMGGTQNSPLHF. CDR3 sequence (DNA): TGTGCCACCATGGGTGGGACACAAAATTCACCCCTCCACTTT.

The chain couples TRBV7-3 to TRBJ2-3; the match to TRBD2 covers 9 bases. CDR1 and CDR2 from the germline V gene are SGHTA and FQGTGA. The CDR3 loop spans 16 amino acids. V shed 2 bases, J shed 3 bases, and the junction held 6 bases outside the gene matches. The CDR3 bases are TGTGCCAGCAGCTTAGGGGCTAGCGGGAAAACAGATACGCAGTATTTT. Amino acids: CASSLGASGKTDTQYF.

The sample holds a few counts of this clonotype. The CDR3 DNA reads as TGTGCCAGCGAGAGCTCTGGAAACACCATATATTTT. It specifies CASESSGNTIYF. This chain uses TRBV7-9 with TRBJ1-3; D gene uncertain. V lost 8 bases, J lost 0 bases, and 5 bases lay in between. This CDR3 is built from 12 residues. Germline lookup yields CDR1 SEHNR and CDR2 FQNEAQ (reference sequence). Supplemented by reference TRBV7-9 and TRBJ1-3, the full variable domain reads DTGVSQNPRHKITKRGQNVTFRCDPISEHNRLYWYRQTLGQGPEFLTYFQNEAQLEKSRLLSDRFSAERPKGSFSTLEIQRTEQGDSAMYLCASESSGNTIYFGEGSWLTVV.

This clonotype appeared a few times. The CDR3 nucleotides read TGTGCCACTGGACCTAACTATGGCTACACCTTC. It encodes CATGPNYGYTF. V usage is TRBV28 and J usage is TRBJ1-2; no reliable D call. The CDR3 consists of 11 residues. Germline CDR1 and CDR2: MDHEN and SYDVKM. Trimming pared 10 bases from V and 0 bases from J, leaving 6 bases between.

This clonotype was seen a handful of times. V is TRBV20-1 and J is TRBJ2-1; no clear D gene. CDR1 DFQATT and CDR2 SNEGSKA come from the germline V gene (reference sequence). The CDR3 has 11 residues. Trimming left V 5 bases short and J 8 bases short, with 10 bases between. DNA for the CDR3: TGCAGTGCTGGCCCCTTTTATGAGCAGTTCTTC. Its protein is CSAGPFYEQFF.

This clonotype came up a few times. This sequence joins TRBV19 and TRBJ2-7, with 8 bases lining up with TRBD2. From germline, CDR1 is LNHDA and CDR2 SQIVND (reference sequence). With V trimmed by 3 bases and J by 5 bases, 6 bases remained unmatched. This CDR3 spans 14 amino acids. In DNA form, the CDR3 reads TGTGCCAGTAGTATGTCCGGCGGGAGGAACGAGCAGTACTTC. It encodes CASSMSGGRNEQYF. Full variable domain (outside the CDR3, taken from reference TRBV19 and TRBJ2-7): DGGITQSPKYLFRKEGQNVTLSCEQNLNHDAMYWYRQDPGQGLRLIYYSQIVNDFQKGDIAEGYSVSREKKESFPLTVTSAQKNPTAFYLCASSMSGGRNEQYFGPGTRLTVT.

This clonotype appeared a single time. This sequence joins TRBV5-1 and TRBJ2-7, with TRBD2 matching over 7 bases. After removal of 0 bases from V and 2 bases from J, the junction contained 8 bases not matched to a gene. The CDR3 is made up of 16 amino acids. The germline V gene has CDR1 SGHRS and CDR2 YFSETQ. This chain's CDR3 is CASSLGRGKVAYEQYF. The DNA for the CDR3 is TGCGCCAGCAGCTTGGGGCGGGGGAAGGTAGCCTACGAGCAGTACTTC.

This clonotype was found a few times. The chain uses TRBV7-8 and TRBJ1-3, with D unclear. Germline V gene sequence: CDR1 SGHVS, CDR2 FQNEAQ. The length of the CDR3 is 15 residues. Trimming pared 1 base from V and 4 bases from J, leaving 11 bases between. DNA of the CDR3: TGTGCCAGCAGCTTAGGGGTTCCGACGGGAAACACCATATATTTT. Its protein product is CASSLGVPTGNTIYF.

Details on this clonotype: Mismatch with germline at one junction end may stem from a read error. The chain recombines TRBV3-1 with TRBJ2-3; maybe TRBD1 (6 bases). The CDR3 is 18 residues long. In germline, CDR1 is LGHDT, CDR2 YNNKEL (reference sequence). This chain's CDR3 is CACSLTYGDTYSTDTQYF. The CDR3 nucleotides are TGTGCCTGCAGTCTCACCTACGGGGACACCTATAGCACAGATACGCAGTATTTT.

The CDR3 coding sequence is TGTGCCAGCAGCCGGGAGACTCGAACTGAAGCTTTCTTT. This encodes CASSRETRTEAFF. This chain joins TRBV2 and TRBJ1-1; D remains ambiguous. CDR1 is SNHLY, CDR2 FYNNEI, per germline. The V gene lost 6 bases and the J gene lost 5 bases, with 13 bases spanning the gap. The length of the CDR3 is 13 residues.

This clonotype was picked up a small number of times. The DNA of the CDR3 is TGCAGCGTGCTAGTTACAGATACGCAGTATTTT. This codes for CSVLVTDTQYF. The chain is built from TRBV29-1 and TRBJ2-3; D remains ambiguous. CDR3 length: 11 residues. The germline CDR1 and CDR2 sequences are SQVTM and ANQGSEA. V lost 6 bases, J lost 3 bases, and 7 bases lay in between.

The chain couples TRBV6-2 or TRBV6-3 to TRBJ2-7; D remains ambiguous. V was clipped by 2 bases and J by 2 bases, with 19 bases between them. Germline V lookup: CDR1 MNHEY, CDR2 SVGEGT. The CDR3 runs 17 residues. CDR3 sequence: CASSYPPESRATYEQYF. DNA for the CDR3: TGTGCCAGCAGTTACCCCCCTGAGAGTCGGGCTACCTACGAGCAGTACTTC.

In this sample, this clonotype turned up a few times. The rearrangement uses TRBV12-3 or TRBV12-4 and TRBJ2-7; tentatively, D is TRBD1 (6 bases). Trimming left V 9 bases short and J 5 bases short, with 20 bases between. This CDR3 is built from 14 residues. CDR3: CASRKLGRGHEQYF. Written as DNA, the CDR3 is TGTGCCAGTCGTAAACTTGGCAGGGGCCACGAGCAGTACTTC.

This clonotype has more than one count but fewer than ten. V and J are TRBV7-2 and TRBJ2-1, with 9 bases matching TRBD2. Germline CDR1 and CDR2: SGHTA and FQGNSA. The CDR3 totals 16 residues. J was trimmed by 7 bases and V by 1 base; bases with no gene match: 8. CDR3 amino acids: CASSLDGGRARNEQFF. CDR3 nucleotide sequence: TGTGCCAGCAGCTTAGATGGCGGGAGGGCCCGTAATGAGCAGTTCTTC.